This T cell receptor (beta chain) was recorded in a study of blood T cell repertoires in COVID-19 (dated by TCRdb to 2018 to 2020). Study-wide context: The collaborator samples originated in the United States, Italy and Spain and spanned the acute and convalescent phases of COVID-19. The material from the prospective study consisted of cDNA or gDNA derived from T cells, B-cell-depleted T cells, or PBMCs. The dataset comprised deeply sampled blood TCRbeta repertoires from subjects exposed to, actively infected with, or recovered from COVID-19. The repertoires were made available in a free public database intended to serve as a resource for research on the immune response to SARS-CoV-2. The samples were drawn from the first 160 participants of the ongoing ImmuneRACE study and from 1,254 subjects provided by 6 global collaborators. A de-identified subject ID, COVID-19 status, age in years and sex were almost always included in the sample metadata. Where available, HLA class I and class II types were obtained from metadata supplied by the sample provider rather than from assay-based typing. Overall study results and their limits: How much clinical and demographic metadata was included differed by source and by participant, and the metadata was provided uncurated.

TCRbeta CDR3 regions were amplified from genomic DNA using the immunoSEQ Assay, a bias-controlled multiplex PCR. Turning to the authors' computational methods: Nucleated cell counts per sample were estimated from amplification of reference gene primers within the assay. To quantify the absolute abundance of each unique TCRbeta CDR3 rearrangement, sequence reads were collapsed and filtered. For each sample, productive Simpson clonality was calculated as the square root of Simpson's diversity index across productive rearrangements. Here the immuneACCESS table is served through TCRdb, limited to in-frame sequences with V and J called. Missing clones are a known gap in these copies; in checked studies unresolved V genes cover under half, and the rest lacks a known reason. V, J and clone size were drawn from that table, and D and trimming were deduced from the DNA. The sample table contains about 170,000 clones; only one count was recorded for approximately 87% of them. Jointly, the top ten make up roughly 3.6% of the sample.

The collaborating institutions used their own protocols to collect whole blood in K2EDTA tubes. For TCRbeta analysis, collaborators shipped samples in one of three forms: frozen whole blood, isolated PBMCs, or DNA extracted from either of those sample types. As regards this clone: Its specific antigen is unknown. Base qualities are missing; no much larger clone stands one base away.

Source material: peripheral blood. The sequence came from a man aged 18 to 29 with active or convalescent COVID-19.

The CDR3 region reads CASSPDRQNIQYF. Here is the DNA: TGTGCCAGCTCACCGGACAGACAAAACATTCAGTACTTC. The chain is encoded by TRBV18 joined to TRBJ2-4; D gene: possibly TRBD1, on 6 matching bases. The CDR3 runs 13 residues from the cysteine to the phenylalanine. This entry keeps only the CDR3 DNA: 39 bases, framed from base 1. Reading the germline V gene gives CDR1 KGHSH and CDR2 LQKENI. Between the V and J ends, shortened by 3 bases and 5 bases respectively, the junction contains 8 bases.